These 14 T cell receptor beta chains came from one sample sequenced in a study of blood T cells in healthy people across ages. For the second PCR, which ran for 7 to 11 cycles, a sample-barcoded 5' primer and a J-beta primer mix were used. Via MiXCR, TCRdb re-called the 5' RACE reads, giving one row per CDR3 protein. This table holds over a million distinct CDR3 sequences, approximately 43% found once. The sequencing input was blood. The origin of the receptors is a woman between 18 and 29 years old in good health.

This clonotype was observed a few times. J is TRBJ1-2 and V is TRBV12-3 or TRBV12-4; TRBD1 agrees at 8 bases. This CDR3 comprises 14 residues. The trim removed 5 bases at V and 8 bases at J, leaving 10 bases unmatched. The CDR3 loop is CASSVSTGARGYTF. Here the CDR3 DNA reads TGTGCCAGCAGTGTATCGACAGGGGCGAGAGGCTACACCTTC.

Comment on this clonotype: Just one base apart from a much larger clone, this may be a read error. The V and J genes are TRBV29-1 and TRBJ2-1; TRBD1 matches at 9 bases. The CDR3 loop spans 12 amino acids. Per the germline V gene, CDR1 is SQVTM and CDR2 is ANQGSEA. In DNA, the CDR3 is TGCAGTTTGGACAGGGGTGCGAATGAGCAGTTCTTC. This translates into CSLDRGANEQFF.

The CDR3: CASSQVDRSTGNTIYF. The CDR3 coding sequence is TGTGCCAGCAGCCAGGTGGACAGGTCTACTGGAAACACCATATATTTT. This chain joins TRBV4-2 and TRBJ1-3; 7 nucleotides agree with TRBD1. Germline V gene lookup returns CDR1 LGHNA and CDR2 YNFKEQ. The J segment lost 2 bases and the V segment lost 3 bases, leaving 7 bases of the junction unmatched. The CDR3 has 16 residues.

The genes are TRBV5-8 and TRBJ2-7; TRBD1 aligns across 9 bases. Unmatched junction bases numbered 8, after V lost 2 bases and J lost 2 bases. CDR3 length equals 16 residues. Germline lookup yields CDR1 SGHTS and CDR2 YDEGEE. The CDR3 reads CASSFNPGQGPYEQYF. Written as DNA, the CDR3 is TGTGCCAGCAGCTTTAATCCGGGACAGGGCCCCTACGAGCAGTACTTC.

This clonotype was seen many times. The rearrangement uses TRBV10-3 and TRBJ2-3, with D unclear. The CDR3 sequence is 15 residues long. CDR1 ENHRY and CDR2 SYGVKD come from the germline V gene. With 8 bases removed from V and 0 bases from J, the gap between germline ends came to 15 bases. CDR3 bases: TGTGCCATCGCAACACCTGATACTAGCACAGATACGCAGTATTTT. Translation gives CAIATPDTSTDTQYF.

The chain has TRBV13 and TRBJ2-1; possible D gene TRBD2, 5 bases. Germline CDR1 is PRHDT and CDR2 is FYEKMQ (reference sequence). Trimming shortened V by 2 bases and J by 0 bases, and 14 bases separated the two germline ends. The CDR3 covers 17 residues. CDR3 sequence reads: CASSLLTSRDSYNEQFF. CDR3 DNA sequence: TGTGCCAGCAGCTTATTAACTAGTAGGGACTCCTACAATGAGCAGTTCTTC.

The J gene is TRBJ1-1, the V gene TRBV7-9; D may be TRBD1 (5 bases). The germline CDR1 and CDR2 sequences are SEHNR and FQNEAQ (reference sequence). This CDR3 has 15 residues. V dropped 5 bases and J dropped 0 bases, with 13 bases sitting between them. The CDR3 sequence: CASSTSGFMNTEAFF. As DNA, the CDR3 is TGTGCCAGCAGCACCTCAGGGTTTATGAACACTGAAGCTTTCTTT.

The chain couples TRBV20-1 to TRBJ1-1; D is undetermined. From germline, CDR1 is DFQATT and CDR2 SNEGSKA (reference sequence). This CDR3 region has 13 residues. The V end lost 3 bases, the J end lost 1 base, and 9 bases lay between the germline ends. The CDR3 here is CSASAGRNTEAFF. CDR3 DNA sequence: TGCAGTGCTAGTGCGGGTCGGAACACTGAAGCTTTCTTT.

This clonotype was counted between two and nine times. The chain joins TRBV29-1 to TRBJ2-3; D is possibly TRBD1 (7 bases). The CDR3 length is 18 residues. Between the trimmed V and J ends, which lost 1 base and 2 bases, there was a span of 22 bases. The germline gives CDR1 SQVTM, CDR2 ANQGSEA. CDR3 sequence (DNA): TGCAGCGTTGAAGGCGGGACAGAGCTTGGTCGGGCCACAGATACGCAGTATTTT. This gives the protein CSVEGGTELGRATDTQYF.

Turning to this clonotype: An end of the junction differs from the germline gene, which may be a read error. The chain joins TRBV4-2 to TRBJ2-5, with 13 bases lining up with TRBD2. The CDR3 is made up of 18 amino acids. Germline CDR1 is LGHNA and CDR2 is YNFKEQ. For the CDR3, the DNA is TGTGCCAGCAGCCAAGATGTTACTAGCGGGAGGGCCCGAGAGGCCCAGTACTTC. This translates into CASSQDVTSGRAREAQYF.

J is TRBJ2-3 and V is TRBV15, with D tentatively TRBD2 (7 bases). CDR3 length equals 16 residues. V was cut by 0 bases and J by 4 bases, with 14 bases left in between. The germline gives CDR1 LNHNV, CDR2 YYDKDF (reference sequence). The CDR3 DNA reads TGTGCCACCAGCAGAGAGGGGGGGCAGGGCGCAGATACGCAGTATTTT. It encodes CATSREGGQGADTQYF. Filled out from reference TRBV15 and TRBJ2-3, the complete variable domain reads DAMVIQNPRYQVTQFGKPVTLSCSQTLNHNVMYWYQQKSSQAPKLLFHYYDKDFNNEADTPDNFQSRRPNTSFCFLDIRSPGLGDTAMYLCATSREGGQGADTQYFGPGTRLTVL.

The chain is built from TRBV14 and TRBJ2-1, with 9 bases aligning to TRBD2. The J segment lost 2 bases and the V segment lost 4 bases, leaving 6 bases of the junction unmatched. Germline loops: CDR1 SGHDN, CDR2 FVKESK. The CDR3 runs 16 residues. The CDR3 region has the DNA TGTGCCAGCAGCCCCACGGTAGCGGGGGCCTACAATGAGCAGTTCTTC. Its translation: CASSPTVAGAYNEQFF. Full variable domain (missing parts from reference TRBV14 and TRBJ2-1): EAGVTQFPSHSVIEKGQTVTLRCDPISGHDNLYWYRRVMGKEIKFLLHFVKESKQDESGMPNNRFLAERTGGTYSTLKVQPAELEDSGVYFCASSPTVAGAYNEQFFGPGTRLTVL.

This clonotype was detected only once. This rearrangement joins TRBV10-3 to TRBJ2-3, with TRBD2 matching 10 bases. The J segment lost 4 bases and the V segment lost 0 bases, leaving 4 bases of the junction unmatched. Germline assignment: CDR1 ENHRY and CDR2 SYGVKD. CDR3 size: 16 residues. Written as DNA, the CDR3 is TGTGCCATCAGTGAGTCTAGCGGGGGGACCTCAGATACGCAGTATTTT. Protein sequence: CAISESSGGTSDTQYF.

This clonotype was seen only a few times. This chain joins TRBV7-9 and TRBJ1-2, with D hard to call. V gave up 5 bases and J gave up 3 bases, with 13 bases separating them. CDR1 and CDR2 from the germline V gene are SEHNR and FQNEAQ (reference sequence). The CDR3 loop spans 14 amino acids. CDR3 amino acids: CASSPPQRDYGYTF. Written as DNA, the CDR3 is TGTGCCAGCAGCCCCCCCCAGAGGGACTATGGCTACACCTTC.